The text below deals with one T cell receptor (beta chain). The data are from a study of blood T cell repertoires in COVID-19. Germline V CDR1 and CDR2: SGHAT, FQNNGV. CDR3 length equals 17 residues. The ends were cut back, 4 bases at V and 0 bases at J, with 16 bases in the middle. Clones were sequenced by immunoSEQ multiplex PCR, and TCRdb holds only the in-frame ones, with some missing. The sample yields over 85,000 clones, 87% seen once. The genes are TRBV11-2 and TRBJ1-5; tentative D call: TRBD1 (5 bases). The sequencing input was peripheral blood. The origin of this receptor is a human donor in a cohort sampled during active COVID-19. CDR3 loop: CASSWTGGAYSNQPQHF. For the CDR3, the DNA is TGTGCCAGCAGCTGGACCGGAGGGGCTTATAGCAATCAGCCCCAGCATTTT.